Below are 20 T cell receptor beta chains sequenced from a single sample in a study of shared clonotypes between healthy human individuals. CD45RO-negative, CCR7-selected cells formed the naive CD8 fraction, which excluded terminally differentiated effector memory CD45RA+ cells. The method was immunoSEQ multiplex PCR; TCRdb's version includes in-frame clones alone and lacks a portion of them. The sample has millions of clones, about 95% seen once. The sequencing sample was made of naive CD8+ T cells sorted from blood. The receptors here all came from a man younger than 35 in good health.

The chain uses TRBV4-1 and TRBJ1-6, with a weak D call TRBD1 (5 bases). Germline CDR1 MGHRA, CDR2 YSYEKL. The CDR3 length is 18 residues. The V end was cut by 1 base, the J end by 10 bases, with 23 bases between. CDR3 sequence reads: CASSQGGVVGQERSPLHF. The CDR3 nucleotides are TGCGCCAGCAGCCAAGGAGGGGTGGTTGGGCAAGAACGATCACCCCTCCACTTT.

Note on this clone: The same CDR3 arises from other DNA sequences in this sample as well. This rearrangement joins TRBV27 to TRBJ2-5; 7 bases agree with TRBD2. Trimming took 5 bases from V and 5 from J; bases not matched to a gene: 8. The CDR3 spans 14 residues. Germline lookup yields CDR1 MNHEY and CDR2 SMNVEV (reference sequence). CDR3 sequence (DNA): TGTGCCAGCAGTCGTATCGGGGAGGGCGAGACCCAGTACTTC. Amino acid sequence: CASSRIGEGETQYF.

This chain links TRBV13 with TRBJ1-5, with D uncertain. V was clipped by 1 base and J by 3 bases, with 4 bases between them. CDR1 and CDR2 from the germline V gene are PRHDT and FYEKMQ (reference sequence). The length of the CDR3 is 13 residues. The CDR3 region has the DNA TGTGCCAGCAGCTTAGCGAACAATCAGCCCCAGCATTTT. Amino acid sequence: CASSLANNQPQHF.

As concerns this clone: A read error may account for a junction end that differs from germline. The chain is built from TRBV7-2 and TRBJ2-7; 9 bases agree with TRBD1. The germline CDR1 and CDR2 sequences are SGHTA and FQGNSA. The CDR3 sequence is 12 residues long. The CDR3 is CAGSNRGRMQYF. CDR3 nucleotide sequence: TGTGCCGGCAGCAACAGGGGGCGGATGCAGTACTTC. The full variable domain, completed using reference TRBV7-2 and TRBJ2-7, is GAGVSQSPSNKVTEKGKDVELRCDPISGHTALYWYRQSLGQGLEFLIYFQGNSAPDKSGLPSDRFSAERTGGSVSTLTIQRTQQEDSAVYLCAGSNRGRMQYFGPGTRLTVT.

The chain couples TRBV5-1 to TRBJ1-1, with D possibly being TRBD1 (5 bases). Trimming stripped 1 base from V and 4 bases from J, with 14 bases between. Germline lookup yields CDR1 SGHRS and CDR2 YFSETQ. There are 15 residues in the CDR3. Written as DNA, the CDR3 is TGCGCCAGCAGCTTGAGGGCCGGGGGAGGCACTGAAGCTTTCTTT. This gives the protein CASSLRAGGGTEAFF. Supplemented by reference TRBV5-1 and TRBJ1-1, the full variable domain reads KAGVTQTPRYLIKTRGQQVTLSCSPISGHRSVSWYQQTPGQGLQFLFEYFSETQRNKGNFPGRFSGRQFSNSRSEMNVSTLELGDSALYLCASSLRAGGGTEAFFGQGTRLTVV.

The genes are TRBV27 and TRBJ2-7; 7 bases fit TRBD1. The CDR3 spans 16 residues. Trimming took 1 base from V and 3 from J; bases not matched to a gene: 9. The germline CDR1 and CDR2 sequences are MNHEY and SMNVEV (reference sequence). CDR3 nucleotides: TGTGCCAGCAGTTTATGGTCGGGACAGCCCTTCTACGAGCAGTACTTC. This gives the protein CASSLWSGQPFYEQYF.

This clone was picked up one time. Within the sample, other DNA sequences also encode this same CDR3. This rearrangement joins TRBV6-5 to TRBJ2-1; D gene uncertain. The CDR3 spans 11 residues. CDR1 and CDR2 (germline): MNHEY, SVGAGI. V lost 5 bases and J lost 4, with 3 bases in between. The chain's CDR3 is CASSLYNEQFF. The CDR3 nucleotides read TGTGCCAGCAGTCTATACAATGAGCAGTTCTTC.

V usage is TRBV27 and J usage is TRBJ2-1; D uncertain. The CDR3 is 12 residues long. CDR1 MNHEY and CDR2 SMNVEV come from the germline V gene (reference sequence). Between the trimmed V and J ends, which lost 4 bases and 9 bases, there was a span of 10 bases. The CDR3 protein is CASSSSASEQFF. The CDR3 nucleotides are TGTGCCAGCAGTTCTTCCGCAAGTGAGCAGTTCTTC.

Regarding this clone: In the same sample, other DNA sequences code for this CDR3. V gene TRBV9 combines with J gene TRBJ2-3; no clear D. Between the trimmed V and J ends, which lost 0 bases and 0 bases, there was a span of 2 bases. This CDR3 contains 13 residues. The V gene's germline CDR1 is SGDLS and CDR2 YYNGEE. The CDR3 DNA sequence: TGTGCCAGCAGCGTAGAAAGCACAGATACGCAGTATTTT. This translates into CASSVESTDTQYF.

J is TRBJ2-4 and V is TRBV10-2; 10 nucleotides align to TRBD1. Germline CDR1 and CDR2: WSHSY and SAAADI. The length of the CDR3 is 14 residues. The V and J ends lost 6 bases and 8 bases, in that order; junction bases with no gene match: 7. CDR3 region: CASSYGQGDYIQYF. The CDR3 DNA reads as TGCGCCAGCAGCTACGGACAGGGGGATTACATTCAGTACTTC.

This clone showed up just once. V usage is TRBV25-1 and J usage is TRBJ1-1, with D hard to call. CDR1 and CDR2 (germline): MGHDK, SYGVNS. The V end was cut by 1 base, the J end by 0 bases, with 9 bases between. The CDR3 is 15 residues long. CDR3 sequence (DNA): TGTGCCAGCAGTGAATTTGGGGTGATGAACACTGAAGCTTTCTTT. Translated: CASSEFGVMNTEAFF.

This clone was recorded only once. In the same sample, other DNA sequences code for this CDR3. Here the CDR3 reads CSVGDSLYEQYF. Here the CDR3 DNA reads TGCAGCGTTGGGGACAGTCTCTACGAGCAGTACTTC. The rearrangement joins TRBV29-1 to TRBJ2-7, with 7 nucleotides matching TRBD1. The germline V gene has CDR1 SQVTM and CDR2 ANQGSEA. This CDR3 has 12 residues. V gave up 4 bases and J gave up 3 bases; unmatched junction bases: 3.

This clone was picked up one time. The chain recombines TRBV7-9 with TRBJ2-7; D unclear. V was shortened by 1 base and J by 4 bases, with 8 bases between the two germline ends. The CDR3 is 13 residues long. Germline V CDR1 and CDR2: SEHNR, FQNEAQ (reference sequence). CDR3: CASSLVAAYEQYF. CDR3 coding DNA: TGTGCCAGCAGCTTAGTGGCAGCTTACGAGCAGTACTTC. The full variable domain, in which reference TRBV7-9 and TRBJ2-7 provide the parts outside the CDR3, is DTGVSQNPRHKITKRGQNVTFRCDPISEHNRLYWYRQTLGQGPEFLTYFQNEAQLEKSRLLSDRFSAERPKGSFSTLEIQRTEQGDSAMYLCASSLVAAYEQYFGPGTRLTVT.

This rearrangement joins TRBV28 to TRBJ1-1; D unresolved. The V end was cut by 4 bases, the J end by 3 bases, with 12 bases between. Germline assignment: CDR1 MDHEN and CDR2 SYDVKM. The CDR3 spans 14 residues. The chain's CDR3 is CASSSAGRDTEAFF. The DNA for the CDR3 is TGTGCCAGCAGTTCGGCGGGGAGGGACACTGAAGCTTTCTTT. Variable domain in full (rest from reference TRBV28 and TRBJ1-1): DVKVTQSSRYLVKRTGEKVFLECVQDMDHENMFWYRQDPGLGLRLIYFSYDVKMKEKGDIPEGYSVSREKKERFSLILESASTNQTSMYLCASSSAGRDTEAFFGQGTRLTVV.

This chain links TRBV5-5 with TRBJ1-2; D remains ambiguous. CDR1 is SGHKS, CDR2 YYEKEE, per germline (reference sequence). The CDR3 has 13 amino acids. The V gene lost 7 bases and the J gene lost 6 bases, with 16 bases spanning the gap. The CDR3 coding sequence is TGTGCCAGCCTGGGGAGGGTCAAGGATGGCTACACCTTC. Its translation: CASLGRVKDGYTF.

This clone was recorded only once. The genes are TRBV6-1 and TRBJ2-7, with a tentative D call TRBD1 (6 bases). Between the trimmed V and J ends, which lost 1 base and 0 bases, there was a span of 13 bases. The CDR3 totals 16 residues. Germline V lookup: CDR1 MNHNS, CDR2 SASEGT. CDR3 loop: CASSEDPGANSYEQYF. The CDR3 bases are TGTGCCAGCAGTGAAGACCCAGGGGCGAACTCCTACGAGCAGTACTTC.

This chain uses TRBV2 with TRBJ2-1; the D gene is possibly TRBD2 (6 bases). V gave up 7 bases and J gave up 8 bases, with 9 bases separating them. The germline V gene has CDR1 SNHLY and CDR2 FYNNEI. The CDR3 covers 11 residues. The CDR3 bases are TGTGCCAGCATTGGGGAGGATGAGCAGTTCTTC. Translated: CASIGEDEQFF.

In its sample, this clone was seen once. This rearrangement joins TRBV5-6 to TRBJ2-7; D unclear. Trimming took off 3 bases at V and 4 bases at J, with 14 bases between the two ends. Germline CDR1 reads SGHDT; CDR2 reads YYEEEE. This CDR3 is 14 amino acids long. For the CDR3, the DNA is TGTGCCAGCAGCTCGGGCCAGTCCAAATACGAGCAGTACTTC. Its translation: CASSSGQSKYEQYF.

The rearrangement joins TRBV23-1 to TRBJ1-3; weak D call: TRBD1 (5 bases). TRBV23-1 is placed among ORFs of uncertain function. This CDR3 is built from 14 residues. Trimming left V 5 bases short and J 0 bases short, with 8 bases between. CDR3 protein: CASSLGDSGNTIYF. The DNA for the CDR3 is TGCGCCAGCAGTTTGGGGGACTCTGGAAACACCATATATTTT.

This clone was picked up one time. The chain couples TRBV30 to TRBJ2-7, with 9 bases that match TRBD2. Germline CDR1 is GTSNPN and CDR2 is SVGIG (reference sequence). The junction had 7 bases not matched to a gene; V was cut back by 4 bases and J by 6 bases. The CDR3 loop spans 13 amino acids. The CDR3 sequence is CAWNSGSTLEQYF. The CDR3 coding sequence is TGTGCCTGGAATAGCGGGAGTACACTCGAGCAGTACTTC.